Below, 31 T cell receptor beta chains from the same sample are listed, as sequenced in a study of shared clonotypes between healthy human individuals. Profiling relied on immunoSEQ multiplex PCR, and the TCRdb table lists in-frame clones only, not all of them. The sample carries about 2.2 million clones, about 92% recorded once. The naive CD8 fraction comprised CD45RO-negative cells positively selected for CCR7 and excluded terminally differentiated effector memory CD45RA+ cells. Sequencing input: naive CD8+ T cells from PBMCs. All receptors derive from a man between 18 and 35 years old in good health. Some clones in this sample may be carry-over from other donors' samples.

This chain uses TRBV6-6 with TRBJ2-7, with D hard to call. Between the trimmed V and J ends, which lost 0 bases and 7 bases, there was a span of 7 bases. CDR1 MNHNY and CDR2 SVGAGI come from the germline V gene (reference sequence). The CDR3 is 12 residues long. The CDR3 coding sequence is TGTGCCAGCAGTTACTCCCGGACGGAGCAGTACTTC. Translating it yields CASSYSRTEQYF.

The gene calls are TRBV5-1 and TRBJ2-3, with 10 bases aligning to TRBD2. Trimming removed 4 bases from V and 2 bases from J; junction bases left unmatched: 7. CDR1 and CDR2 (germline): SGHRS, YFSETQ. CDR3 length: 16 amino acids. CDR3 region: CASSPLAGVNTDTQYF. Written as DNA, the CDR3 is TGCGCCAGCAGCCCTCTAGCGGGGGTCAACACAGATACGCAGTATTTT.

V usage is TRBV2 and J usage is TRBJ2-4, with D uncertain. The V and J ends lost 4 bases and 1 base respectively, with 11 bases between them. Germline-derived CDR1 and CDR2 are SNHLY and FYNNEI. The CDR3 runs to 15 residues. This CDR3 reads CASSVSERAKNIQYF. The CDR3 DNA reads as TGTGCCAGCAGTGTTTCTGAAAGGGCCAAAAACATTCAGTACTTC.

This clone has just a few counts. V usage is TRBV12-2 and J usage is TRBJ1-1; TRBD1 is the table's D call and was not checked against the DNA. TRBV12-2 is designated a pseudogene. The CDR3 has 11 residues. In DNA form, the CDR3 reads TGTGCAAGTCGGCCTCCAGGGGAAGCTTTCTTT. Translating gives CASRPPGEAFF.

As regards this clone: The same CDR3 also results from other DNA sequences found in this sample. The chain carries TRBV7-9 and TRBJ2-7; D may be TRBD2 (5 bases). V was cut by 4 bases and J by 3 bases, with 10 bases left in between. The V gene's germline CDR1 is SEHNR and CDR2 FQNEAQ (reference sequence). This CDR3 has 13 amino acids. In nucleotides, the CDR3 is TGTGCCAGCAGCTCCAGGACTGACTACGAGCAGTACTTC. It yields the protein CASSSRTDYEQYF.

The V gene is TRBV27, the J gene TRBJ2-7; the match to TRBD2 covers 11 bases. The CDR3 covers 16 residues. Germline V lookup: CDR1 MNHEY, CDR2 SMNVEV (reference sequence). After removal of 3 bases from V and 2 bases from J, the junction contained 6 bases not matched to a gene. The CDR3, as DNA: TGTGCCAGCAGTTTGATTAGCGGGAGGGGCCCCTACGAGCAGTACTTC. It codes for CASSLISGRGPYEQYF.

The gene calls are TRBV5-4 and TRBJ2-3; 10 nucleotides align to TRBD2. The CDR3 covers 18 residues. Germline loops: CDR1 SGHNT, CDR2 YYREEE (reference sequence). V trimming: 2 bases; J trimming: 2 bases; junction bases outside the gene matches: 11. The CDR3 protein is CASSLKIQRGGDTDTQYF. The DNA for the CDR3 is TGTGCCAGCAGCTTAAAGATCCAGCGGGGGGGAGACACAGATACGCAGTATTTT.

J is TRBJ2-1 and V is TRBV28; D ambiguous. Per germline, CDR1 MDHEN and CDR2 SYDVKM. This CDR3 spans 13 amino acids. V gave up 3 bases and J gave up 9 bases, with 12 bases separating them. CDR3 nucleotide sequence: TGTGCCAGCAGTTTTTACGCGGTGGGTGAGCAGTTCTTC. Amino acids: CASSFYAVGEQFF.

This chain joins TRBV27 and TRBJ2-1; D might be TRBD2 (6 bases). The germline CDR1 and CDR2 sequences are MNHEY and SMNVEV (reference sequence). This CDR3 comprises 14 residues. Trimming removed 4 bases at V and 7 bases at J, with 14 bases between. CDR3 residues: CASSSSAVRNEQFF. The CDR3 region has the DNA TGTGCCAGCAGTTCTAGCGCCGTTCGGAATGAGCAGTTCTTC.

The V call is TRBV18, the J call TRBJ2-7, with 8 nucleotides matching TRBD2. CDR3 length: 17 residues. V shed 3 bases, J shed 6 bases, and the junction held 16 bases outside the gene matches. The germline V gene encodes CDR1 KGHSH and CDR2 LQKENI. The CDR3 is CASSPPPVREGYAEQYF. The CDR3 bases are TGTGCCAGCTCACCCCCCCCCGTCCGGGAGGGGTACGCCGAGCAGTACTTC.

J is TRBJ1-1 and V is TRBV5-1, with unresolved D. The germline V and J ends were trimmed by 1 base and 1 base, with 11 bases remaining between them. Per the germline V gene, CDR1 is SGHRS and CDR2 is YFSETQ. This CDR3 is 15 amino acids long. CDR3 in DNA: TGCGCCAGCAGCTTGCTCACAAACAAGAACACTGAAGCTTTCTTT. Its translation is CASSLLTNKNTEAFF.

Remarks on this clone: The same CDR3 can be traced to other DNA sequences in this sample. The CDR3 DNA reads as TGTGCCAGCAGTTTTTCGAGGGAAAAACTGTTTTTT. This codes for CASSFSREKLFF. The V gene is TRBV28, the J gene TRBJ1-4; D is unclear. V shed 3 bases and J shed 8 bases, with 7 bases lying between them. This CDR3 spans 12 amino acids. Germline V gives CDR1 MDHEN, CDR2 SYDVKM.

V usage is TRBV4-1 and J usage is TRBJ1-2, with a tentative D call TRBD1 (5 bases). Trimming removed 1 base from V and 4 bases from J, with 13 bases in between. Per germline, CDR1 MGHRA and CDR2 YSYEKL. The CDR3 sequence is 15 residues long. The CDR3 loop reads CASSQVTGEAYGYTF. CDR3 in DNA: TGCGCCAGCAGCCAAGTCACAGGAGAAGCCTATGGCTACACCTTC.

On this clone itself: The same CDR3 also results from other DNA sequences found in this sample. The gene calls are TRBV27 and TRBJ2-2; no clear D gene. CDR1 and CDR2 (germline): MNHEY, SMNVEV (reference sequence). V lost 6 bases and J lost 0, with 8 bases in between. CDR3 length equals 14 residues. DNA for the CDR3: TGTGCCAGCAGCCCAAATTCGAACACCGGGGAGCTGTTTTTT. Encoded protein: CASSPNSNTGELFF.

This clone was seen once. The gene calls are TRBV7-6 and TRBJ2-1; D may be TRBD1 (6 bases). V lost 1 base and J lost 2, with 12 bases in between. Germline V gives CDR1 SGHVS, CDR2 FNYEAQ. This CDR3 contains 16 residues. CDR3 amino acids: CASSLESGVTYNEQFF. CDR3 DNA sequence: TGTGCCAGCAGCTTAGAATCAGGGGTCACCTACAATGAGCAGTTCTTC.

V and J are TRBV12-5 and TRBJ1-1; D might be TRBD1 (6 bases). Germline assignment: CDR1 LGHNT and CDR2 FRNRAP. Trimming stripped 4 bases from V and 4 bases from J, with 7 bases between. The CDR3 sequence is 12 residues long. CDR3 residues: CASGWGATEAFF. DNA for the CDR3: TGTGCTAGTGGTTGGGGGGCCACTGAAGCTTTCTTT.

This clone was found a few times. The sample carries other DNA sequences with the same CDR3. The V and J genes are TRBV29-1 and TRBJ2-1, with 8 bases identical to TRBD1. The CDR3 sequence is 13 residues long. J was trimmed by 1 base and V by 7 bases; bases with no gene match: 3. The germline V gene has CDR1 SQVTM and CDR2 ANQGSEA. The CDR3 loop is CSARQGSYNEQFF. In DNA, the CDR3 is TGCAGCGCCCGACAGGGGTCCTACAATGAGCAGTTCTTC.

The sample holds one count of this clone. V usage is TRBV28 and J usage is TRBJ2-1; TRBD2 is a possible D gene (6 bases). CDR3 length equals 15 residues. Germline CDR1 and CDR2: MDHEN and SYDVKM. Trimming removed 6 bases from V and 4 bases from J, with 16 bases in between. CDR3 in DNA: TGTGCCAGCAGGGCCTTGGGGGGAATGTACAATGAGCAGTTCTTC. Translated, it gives CASRALGGMYNEQFF.

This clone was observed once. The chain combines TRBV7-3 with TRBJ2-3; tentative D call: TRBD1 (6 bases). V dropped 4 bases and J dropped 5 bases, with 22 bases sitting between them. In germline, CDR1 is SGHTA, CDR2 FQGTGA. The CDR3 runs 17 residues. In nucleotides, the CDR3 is TGTGCCAGCAGCTCCCGCGACCGAGTGGGGGCGGGAGATACGCAGTATTTT. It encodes CASSSRDRVGAGDTQYF.

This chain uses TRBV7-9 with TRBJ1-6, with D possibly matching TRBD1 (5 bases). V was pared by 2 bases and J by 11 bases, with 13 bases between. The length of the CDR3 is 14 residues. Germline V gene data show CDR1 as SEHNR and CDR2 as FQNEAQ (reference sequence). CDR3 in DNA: TGTGCCAGCAGCTTAATCCAGGGTGGGCCACCCCTCCACTTT. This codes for CASSLIQGGPPLHF. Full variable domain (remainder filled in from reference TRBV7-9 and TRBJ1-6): DTGVSQNPRHKITKRGQNVTFRCDPISEHNRLYWYRQTLGQGPEFLTYFQNEAQLEKSRLLSDRFSAERPKGSFSTLEIQRTEQGDSAMYLCASSLIQGGPPLHFGNGTRLTVT.

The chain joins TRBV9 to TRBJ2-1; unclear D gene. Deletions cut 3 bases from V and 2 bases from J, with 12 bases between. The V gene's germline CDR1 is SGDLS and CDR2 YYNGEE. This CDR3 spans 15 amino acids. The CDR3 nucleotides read TGTGCCAGCAGCGAGGCACGCGGAGCCTACAATGAGCAGTTCTTC. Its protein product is CASSEARGAYNEQFF.

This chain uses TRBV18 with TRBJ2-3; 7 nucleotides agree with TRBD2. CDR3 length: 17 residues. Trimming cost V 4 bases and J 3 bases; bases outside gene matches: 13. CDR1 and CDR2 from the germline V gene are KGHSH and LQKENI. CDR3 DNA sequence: TGTGCCAGCTCACTGTACCCCTTTGGGGAGGGGACAGATACGCAGTATTTT. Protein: CASSLYPFGEGTDTQYF.

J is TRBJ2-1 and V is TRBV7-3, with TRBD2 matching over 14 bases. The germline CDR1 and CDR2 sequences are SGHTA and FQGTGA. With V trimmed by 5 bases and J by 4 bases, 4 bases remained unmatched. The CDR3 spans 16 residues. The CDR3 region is CASSQGLAGVYNEQFF. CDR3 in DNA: TGTGCCAGCAGCCAGGGACTAGCGGGGGTATACAATGAGCAGTTCTTC.

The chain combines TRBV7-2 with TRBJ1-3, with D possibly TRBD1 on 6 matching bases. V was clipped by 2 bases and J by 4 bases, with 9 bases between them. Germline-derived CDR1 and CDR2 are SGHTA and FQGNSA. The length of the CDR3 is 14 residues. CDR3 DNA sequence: TGTGCCAGCAGCTTACCGGGACACGGAAACACCATATATTTT. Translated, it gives CASSLPGHGNTIYF.

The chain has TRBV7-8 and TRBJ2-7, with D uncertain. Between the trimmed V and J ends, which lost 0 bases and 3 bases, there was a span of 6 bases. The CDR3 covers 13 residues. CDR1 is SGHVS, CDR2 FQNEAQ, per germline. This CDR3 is CASSLARIYEQYF. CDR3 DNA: TGTGCCAGCAGCTTAGCCAGAATCTACGAGCAGTACTTC.

This chain's CDR3 is CASSQDLRENNEKLFF. CDR3 DNA sequence: TGCGCCAGCAGCCAAGATCTTCGAGAAAATAATGAAAAACTGTTTTTT. J is TRBJ1-4 and V is TRBV4-1, with unresolved D. Trimming cost V 0 bases and J 4 bases, with 12 bases left between them. The CDR3 extends over 16 amino acids. Germline CDR1 is MGHRA and CDR2 is YSYEKL.

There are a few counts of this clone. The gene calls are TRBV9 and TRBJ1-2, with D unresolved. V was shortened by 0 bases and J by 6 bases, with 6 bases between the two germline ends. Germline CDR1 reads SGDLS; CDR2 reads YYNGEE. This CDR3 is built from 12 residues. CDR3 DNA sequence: TGTGCCAGCAGCGTAGGCCGACATGGCTACACCTTC. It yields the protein CASSVGRHGYTF.

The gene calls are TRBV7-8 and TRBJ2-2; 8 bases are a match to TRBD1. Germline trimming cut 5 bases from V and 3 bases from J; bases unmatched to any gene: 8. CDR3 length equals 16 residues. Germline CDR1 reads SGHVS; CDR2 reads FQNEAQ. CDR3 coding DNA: TGTGCCAGCAGCGTCGGCAGGGGGCGAGACACCGGGGAGCTGTTTTTT. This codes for CASSVGRGRDTGELFF.

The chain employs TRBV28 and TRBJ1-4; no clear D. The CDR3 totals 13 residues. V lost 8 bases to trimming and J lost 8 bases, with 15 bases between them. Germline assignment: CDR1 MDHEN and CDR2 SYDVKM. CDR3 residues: CASSFTPKEKLFF. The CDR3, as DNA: TGTGCCAGCTCTTTTACACCGAAAGAAAAACTGTTTTTT.

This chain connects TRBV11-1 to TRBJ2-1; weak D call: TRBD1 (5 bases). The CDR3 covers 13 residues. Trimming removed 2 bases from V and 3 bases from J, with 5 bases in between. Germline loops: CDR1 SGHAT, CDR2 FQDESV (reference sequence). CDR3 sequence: CASSLRGYNEQFF. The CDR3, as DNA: TGTGCCAGCAGCTTAAGGGGCTACAATGAGCAGTTCTTC.

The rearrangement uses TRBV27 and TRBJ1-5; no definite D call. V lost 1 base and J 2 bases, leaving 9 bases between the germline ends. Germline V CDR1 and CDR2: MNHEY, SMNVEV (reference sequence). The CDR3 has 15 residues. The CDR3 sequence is CASSLLGWGNQPQHF. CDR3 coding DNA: TGTGCCAGCAGTTTATTAGGCTGGGGCAATCAGCCCCAGCATTTT.